This T cell receptor beta chain was identified during a study of shared clonotypes between healthy human individuals. Here immunoSEQ multiplex PCR was the method, and the copy in TCRdb shows in-frame clones only, minus some. The sample includes about 1 million clones, around 74% of them seen just once. Germline V gene sequence: CDR1 MDHEN, CDR2 SYDVKM. The V and J ends lost 3 bases and 1 base respectively, with 12 bases between them. CDR3 length equals 15 residues. J is TRBJ1-1 and V is TRBV28; D gene unclear. The receptor was isolated from a man aged 18 to 30 in good health. Input material: memory CD4+ T cells sorted from blood. Subset noted: CD45RA-negative fraction. CDR3 in amino acids: CASSLVWGANTEAFF. The CDR3 DNA reads TGTGCCAGCAGTTTGGTCTGGGGAGCGAACACTGAAGCTTTCTTT.